These T cell receptor beta chains were read from a single sample in a study of blood T cells in healthy people across ages. TCRdb reprocessed the 5' RACE reads with MiXCR, giving one entry per CDR3 protein. This repertoire shows 1.5 million to 1.8 million distinct CDR3 sequences, approximately 43% found once; its top ten account for about 4%. Material: blood. These receptors all come from a woman under 30 in good health. Each CDR3 is given with its conserved first and last residue. A D gene is named only where the DNA matches it firmly. The size of a clone is reported for some rows only, either as once, few or many, or as a class for expanded clones.

>-|TRBV20-1|TRBD1|TRBJ2-5
CSAEVGGETQYF
TGCAGTGCTGAAGTAGGGGGCGAGACCCAGTACTTC
>-|TRBV12-3/TRBV12-4|-|TRBJ1-2
CASSETPLSDYGYTF
TGTGCCAGCAGCGAGACCCCCCTTTCGGACTATGGCTACACCTTC
>-|TRBV6-2/TRBV6-3|-|TRBJ2-7
CASRGTFVSYEQYF
TGTGCCAGCAGAGGGACATTCGTTTCCTACGAGCAGTACTTC
>few|TRBV5-1|-|TRBJ2-3
CASSLVDPVKDTQYF
TGCGCCAGCAGCTTGGTGGATCCAGTAAAGGATACGCAGTATTTT
>few|TRBV29-1|-|TRBJ1-2
CSVVGAEGYTF
TGCAGCGTTGTAGGGGCAGAAGGCTACACCTTC
>-|TRBV4-2|-|TRBJ1-2
CASSQVGAQPGYYGYTF
TGTGCCAGCAGCCAAGTAGGAGCGCAACCCGGGTACTATGGCTACACCTTC
>-|TRBV4-1|-|TRBJ1-2
CASSQSIGMSGSGYTF
TGCGCCAGCAGCCAAAGTATTGGGATGTCAGGATCTGGCTACACCTTC
>-|TRBV3-1|-|TRBJ2-6
CASSQDRPGANVLTF
TGTGCCAGCAGCCAAGATCGCCCTGGGGCCAACGTCCTGACTTTC
>few|TRBV4-3|-|TRBJ2-2
CASSQEDAVVGELFF
TGCGCCAGCAGCCAAGAAGACGCGGTAGTCGGGGAGCTGTTTTTT
>few|TRBV18|-|TRBJ1-1
CASSHGTKTEAFF
TGTGCCAGCTCACACGGGACAAAGACTGAAGCTTTCTTT
>few|TRBV21-1|-|TRBJ2-7
CASSKGCSGRSNQASYEQYF
TGTGCCAGCAGCAAAGGGTGTAGCGGGAGGTCTAACCAAGCCTCCTACGAGCAGTACTTC
>-|TRBV28|TRBD1|TRBJ2-5
CASSLSTGSETQYF
TGTGCCAGCAGTTTGTCGACAGGGTCGGAGACCCAGTACTTC
>many|TRBV11-2|TRBD1|TRBJ2-3
CASSFTGVGTDTQYF
TGTGCCAGCAGCTTTACAGGGGTCGGCACAGATACGCAGTATTTT
>-|TRBV18|-|TRBJ2-1
CASSPARALYNEQFF
TGTGCCAGCTCACCGGCGAGGGCCCTCTACAATGAGCAGTTCTTC